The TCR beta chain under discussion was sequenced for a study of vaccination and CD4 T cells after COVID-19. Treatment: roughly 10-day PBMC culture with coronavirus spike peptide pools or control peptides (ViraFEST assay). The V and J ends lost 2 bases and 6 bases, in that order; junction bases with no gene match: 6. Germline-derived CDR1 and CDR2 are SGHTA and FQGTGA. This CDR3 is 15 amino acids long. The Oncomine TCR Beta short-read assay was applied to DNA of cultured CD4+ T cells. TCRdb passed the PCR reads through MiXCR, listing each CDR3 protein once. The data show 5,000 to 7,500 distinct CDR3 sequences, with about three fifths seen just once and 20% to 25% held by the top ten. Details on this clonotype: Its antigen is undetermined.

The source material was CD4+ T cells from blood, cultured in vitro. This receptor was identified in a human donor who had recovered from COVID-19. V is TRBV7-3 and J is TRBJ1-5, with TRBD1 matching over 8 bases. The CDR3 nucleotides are TGTGCCAGCAGCTTAGAACAGGGGGGCACTCAGCCCCAGCATTTT. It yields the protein CASSLEQGGTQPQHF.